This record covers a single T cell receptor (beta chain). No cognate antigen has been identified for it. Base qualities are missing; no much larger clone stands one base away. TCRbeta CDR3 regions were amplified from genomic DNA using the immunoSEQ Assay, a bias-controlled multiplex PCR. Per the source publication's procedure: The number of nucleated cells in each sample was estimated from the amplification of reference gene primers within the assay. To quantify the absolute abundance of each unique TCRbeta CDR3 rearrangement, sequence reads were collapsed and filtered. For each sample, productive Simpson clonality was calculated by taking the square root of Simpson's diversity index across productive rearrangements. TCRdb re-hosts the immuneACCESS table, in-frame sequences only. Its copies lack some clones; in the studies checked, an unresolved V gene accounts for under half of them, and the cause for the rest is not known. The V and J calls and clone size were taken over from that table, and D and trimming were inferred from the DNA. The sample table lists about 120,000 clones, 88% of them with a count of one. The top ten clonotypes cover approximately 1.1% of the sample.

This specimen belongs to a study of blood T cell repertoires in COVID-19 (dated by TCRdb to about 2020). Describing the broader study: The collaborator samples originated in the United States, Italy and Spain and spanned the acute and convalescent phases of COVID-19. HLA class I and class II types, where available, came from metadata supplied by the sample provider rather than from assay-based typing. A de-identified subject ID, COVID-19 status, age in years and sex were almost always included in the sample metadata. The repertoires were released in a freely available public database meant as a resource for research on the immune response to SARS-CoV-2. The prospective study material was composed of cDNA or gDNA derived from T cells, B-cell-depleted T cells, or PBMCs. The dataset comprised deeply sampled blood TCRbeta repertoires from subjects exposed to, actively infected with, or recovered from COVID-19. Samples came from the ongoing ImmuneRACE study (first 160 participants) plus 1,254 subjects from 6 global collaborators.

Whole blood was collected in K2EDTA tubes by collaborating institutions according to the institutions' own protocols. For TCRbeta analysis, collaborators shipped samples in one of three forms: frozen whole blood, isolated PBMCs, or DNA extracted from either of those sample types. Results the study describes overall, beyond this receptor: The amount of clinical and demographic metadata varied by source and participant and was provided uncurated.

Reading from cysteine to phenylalanine, the CDR3 counts 17 amino acids. Of all the DNA, just the CDR3 is kept, 51 bases in frame from base 1. V is trimmed back by 0 bases and J by 0 bases, and the junction contains 6 bases that no gene match accounts for. Reading the germline V gene gives CDR1 SGHRS and CDR2 YFSETQ. Material for sequencing was peripheral blood. Rearrangement joined TRBV5-1 to TRBJ1-5; 7 junctional bases match TRBD1. This clonotype was obtained from a woman aged 80 or older with acute or convalescent COVID-19. The encoded CDR3 is CASSLGQGPYSNQPQHF. The DNA reads as follows: TGCGCCAGCAGCTTGGGACAGGGCCCCTATAGCAATCAGCCCCAGCATTTT.